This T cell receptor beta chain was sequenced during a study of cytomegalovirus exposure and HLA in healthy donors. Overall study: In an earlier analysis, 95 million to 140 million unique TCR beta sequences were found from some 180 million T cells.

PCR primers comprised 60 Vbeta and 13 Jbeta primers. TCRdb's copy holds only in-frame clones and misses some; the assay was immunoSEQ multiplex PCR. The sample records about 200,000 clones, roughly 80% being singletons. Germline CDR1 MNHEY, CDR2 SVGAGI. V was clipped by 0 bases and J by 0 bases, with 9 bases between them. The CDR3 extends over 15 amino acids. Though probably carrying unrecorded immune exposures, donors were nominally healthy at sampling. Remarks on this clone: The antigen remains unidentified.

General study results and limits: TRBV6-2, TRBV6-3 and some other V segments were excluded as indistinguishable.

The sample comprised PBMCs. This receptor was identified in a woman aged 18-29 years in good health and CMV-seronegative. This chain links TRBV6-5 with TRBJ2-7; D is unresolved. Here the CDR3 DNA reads TGTGCCAGCAGTTACTCGTTGGCTAGCTCCTACGAGCAGTACTTC. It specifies CASSYSLASSYEQYF.